This T cell receptor beta chain was identified in a study of blood T cell repertoires in COVID-19 (dated by TCRdb to 2020 to 2022). Concerning the study at large: The collaborator samples originated in the United States, Italy and Spain and spanned the acute and convalescent phases of COVID-19. The prospective study material was composed of cDNA or gDNA derived from T cells, B-cell-depleted T cells, or PBMCs. The dataset comprised deeply sampled blood TCRbeta repertoires from subjects exposed to, actively infected with, or recovered from COVID-19. A freely available public database, intended as a resource for researchers studying the immune response to SARS-CoV-2, is where the repertoires were released. Samples were obtained from the ongoing ImmuneRACE study (first 160 participants) and from 1,200 or so subjects provided by 6 global collaborators. A de-identified subject ID, COVID-19 status, age in years and sex were almost always included in the sample metadata. HLA class I and class II types, where available, came from metadata supplied by the sample provider rather than from assay-based typing. The paper's findings and limits, for the study overall: The quantity of clinical and demographic metadata differed by source and by participant and was supplied without curation.

In the case of this clone: What antigen it recognizes has not been identified. Base qualities are missing; no much larger clone stands one base away. Within the sample, other DNA sequences also encode this same CDR3.

The immunoSEQ Assay, a bias-controlled multiplex PCR, was used to amplify TCRbeta CDR3 regions from genomic DNA. Turning to the authors' computational methods: The number of nucleated cells in each sample was estimated from the amplification of reference gene primers within the assay. To quantify the absolute abundance of each unique TCRbeta CDR3 rearrangement, sequence reads were collapsed and filtered. For each sample, productive Simpson clonality was calculated as the square root of Simpson's diversity index over productive rearrangements. This immuneACCESS table, as held by TCRdb, lists in-frame sequences with V and J called but not all clones. Of the missing ones, under half trace to an unresolved V gene in checked studies; the others have no known cause. V and J calls plus clone size are reproduced from that table; the DNA served to infer D and trimming. Across this sample there are almost 250,000 clones, with around 89% seen only once. Around 4% of the sample belongs to the ten largest clones.

Participants in the prospective study were enrolled through a virtual design, were aged about 18 to 100 years, and lived in 24 United States geographic areas. To assign participants to cohorts, the prospective study relied on clinical history that participants themselves reported in a screening survey and a study questionnaire. For ImmuneRACE Cohort 3, a participant was defined as recovered based on two consecutive negative NP/OP PCR tests, clearance by a healthcare professional, or resolution of symptoms. In the prospective study, whole blood, serum and a nasopharyngeal or oropharyngeal swab were collected from each participant by mobile phlebotomists. Prospective study participants could optionally give additional blood draws and questionnaires over an approximately 2-month period. Blood samples from the prospective study were shipped frozen or at room temperature prior to DNA extraction. The CDR3, from cysteine to phenylalanine, totals 14 residues. Only the CDR3 region is kept as DNA, spanning 42 bases read in frame from base 1. V gives up 6 bases and J gives up 0 bases, and the segment between their germline ends measures 11 bases. CDR1 and CDR2 were assigned from the germline V gene as KGHSH and LQKENI.

The receptor chain draws on TRBV18 and TRBJ1-1; a tentative D match to TRBD1 spans 6 bases. The sample was PBMCs or T cells enriched from blood (not recorded which). This receptor was identified in a woman in her twenties or thirties who had recovered from COVID-19. CDR3 sequence: CASSLQGMNTEAFF. Here is the DNA: TGTGCCAGCTCCTTACAGGGCATGAACACTGAAGCTTTCTTT.